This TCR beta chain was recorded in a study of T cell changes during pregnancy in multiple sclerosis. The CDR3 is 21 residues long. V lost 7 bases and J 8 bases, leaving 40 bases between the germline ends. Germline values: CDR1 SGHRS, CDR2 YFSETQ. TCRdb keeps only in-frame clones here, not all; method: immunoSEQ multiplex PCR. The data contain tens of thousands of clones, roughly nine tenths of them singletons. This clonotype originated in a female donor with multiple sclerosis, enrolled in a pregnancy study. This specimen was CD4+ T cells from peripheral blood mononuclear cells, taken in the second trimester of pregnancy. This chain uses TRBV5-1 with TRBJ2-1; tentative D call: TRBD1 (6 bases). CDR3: CASRSLESLGDTIYRGDEQFF. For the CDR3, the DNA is TGCGCCAGCCGCAGCTTGGAGTCGTTAGGGGACACAATTTATCGGGGCGATGAGCAGTTCTTC.